This entry is about one T cell receptor (beta chain). Per the original methods: Amplification of reference gene primers was used by the study to estimate nucleated cell counts. The protocol was immunoSEQ multiplex PCR, while the TCRdb copy is restricted to in-frame clones and leaves out a portion. That table supplies the V and J calls and clone size; D and trimming were determined from the DNA. The repertoire holds about 150,000 clones, with approximately 85% as singletons. This sample stems from a study of blood T cell repertoires in COVID-19. Seattle-derived patients entered the study during active infection and were followed longitudinally. Germline assignment: CDR1 SGHTS and CDR2 YDEGEE. Trimming shortened V by 6 bases and J by 9 bases, and 16 bases separated the two germline ends. This CDR3 is 13 amino acids long.

J is TRBJ1-5 and V is TRBV5-8; weak D call: TRBD1 (6 bases). The receptor's source is a man between 60 and 70 years old with COVID-19, enrolled during active disease. What was sequenced was peripheral blood. The CDR3 nucleotides read TGTGCCAGCAACGAACAGGGTTTAGGGCCCCAGCATTTT. It translates to CASNEQGLGPQHF.